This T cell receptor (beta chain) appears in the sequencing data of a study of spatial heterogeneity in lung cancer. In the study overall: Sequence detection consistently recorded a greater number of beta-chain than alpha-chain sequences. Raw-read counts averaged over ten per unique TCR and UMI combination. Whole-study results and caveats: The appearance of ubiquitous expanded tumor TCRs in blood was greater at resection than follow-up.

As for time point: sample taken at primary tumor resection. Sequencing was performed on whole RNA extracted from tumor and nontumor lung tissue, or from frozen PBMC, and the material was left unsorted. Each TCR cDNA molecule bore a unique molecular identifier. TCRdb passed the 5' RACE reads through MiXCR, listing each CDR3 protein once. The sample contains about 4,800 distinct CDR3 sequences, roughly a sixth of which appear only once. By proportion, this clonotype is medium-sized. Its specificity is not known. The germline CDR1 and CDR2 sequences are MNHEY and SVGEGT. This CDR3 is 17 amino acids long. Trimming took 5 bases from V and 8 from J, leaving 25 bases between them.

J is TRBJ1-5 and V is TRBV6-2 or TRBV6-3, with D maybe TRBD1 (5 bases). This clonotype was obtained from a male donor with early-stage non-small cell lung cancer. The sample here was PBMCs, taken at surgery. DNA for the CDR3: TGTGCCAGCAGTCAGGTAGACAGCCCTGCGTTCAGAAAGCCCCAGCATTTT. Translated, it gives CASSQVDSPAFRKPQHF.